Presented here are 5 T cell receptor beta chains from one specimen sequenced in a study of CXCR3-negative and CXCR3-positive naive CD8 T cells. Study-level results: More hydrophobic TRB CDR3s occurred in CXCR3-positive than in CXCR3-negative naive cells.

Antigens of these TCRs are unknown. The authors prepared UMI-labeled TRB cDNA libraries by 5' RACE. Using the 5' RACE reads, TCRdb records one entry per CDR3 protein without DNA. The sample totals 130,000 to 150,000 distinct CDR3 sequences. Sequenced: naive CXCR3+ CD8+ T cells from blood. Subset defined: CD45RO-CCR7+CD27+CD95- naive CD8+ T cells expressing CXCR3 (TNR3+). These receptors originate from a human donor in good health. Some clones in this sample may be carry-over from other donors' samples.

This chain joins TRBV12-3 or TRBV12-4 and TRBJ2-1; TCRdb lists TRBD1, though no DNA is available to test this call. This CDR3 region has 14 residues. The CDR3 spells CASSDPVGRNEQFF.

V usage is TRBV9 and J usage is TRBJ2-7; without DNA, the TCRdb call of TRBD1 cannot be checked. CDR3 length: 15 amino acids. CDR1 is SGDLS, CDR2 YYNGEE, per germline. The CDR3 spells CASSVGGTGSYEQYF.

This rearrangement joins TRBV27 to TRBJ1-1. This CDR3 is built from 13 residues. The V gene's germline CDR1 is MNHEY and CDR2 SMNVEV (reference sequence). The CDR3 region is CASSLLASTEAFF.

CDR3 loop: CSVADRSAYEQYF. The J gene is TRBJ2-7, the V gene TRBV29-1; TCRdb gives TRBD1 as the D gene, but with no DNA this cannot be confirmed. The length of the CDR3 is 13 residues. Per the germline V gene, CDR1 is SQVTM and CDR2 is ANQGSEA.

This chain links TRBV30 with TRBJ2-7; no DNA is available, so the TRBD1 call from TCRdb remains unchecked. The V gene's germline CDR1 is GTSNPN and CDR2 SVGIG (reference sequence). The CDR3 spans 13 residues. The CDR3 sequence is CAWSGGISYEQYF.